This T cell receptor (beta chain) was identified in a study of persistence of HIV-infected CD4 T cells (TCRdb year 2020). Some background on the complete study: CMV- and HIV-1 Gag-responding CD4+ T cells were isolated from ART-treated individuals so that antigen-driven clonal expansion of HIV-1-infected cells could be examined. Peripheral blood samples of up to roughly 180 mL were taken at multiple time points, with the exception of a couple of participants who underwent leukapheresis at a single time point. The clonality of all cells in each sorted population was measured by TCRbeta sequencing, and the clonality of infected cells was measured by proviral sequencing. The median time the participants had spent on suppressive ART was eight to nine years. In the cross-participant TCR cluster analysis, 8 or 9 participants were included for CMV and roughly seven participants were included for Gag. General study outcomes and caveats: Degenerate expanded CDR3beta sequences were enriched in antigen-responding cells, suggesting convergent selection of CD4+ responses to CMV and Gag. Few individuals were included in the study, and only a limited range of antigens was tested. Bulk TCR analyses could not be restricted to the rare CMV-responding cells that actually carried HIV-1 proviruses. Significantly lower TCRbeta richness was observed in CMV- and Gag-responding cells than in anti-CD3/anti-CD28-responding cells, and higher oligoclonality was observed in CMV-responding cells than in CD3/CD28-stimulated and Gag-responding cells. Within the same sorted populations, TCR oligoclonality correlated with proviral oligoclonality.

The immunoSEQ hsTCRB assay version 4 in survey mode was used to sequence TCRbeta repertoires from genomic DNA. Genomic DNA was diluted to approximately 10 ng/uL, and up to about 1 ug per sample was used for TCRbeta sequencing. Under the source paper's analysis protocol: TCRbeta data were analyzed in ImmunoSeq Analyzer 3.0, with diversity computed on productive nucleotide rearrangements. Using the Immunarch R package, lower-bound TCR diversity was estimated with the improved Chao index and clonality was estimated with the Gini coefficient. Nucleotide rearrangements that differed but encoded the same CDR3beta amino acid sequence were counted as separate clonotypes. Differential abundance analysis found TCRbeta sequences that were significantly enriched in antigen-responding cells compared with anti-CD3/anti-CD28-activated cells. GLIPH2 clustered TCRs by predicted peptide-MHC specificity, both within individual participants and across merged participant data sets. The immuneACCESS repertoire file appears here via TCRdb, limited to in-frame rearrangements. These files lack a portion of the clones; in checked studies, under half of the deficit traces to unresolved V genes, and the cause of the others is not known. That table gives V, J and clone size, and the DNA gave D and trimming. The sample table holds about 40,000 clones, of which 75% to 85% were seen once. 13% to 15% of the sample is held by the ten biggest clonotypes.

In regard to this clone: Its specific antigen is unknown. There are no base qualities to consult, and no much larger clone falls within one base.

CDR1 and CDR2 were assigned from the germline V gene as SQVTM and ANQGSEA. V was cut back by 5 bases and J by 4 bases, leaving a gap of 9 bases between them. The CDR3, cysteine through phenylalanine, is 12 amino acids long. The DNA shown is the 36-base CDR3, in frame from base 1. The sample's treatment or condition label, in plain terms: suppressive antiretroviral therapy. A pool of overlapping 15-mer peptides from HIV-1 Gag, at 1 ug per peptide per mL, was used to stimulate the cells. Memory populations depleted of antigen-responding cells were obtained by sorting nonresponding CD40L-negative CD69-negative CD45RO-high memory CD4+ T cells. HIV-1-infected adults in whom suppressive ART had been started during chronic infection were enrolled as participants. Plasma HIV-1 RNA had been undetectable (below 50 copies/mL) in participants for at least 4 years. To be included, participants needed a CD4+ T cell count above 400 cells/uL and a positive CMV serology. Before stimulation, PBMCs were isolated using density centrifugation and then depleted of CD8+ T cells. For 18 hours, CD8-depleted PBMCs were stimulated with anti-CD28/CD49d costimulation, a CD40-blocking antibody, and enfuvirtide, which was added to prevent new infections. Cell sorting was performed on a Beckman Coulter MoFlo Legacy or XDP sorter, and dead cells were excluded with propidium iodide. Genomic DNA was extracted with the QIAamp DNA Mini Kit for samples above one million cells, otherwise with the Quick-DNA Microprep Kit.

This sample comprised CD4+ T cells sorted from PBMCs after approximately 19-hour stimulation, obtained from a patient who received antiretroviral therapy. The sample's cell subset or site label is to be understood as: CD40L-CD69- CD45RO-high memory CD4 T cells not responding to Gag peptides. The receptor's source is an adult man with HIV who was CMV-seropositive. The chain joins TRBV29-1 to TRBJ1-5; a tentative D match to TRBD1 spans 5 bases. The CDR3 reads CSVWDGNQPQHF. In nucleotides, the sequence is TGCAGCGTTTGGGACGGTAATCAGCCCCAGCATTTT. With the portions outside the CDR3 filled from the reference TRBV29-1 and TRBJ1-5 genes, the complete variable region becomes SAVISQKPSRDICQRGTSLTIQCQVDSQVTMMFWYRQQPGQSLTLIATANQGSEATYESGFVIDKFPISRPNLTFSTLTVSNMSPEDSSIYLCSVWDGNQPQHFGDGTRLSIL.